This TCR beta chain was recovered during a study of blood T cell repertoires in COVID-19 (dated by TCRdb to about 2020). Regarding the complete study: Samples covering the acute and convalescent phases of COVID-19 were provided by collaborators in the United States, Italy and Spain. The prospective study material was composed of cDNA or gDNA derived from T cells, B-cell-depleted T cells, or PBMCs. The dataset comprised deeply sampled blood TCRbeta repertoires from subjects exposed to, actively infected with, or recovered from COVID-19. The repertoires were released in a freely available public database intended as a resource for research on the immune response to SARS-CoV-2. The samples were drawn from two sources: the first 160 participants of the ongoing ImmuneRACE study, and fewer than 1,500 subjects contributed by 6 global collaborators. Nearly every sample came with metadata listing a de-identified subject ID, COVID-19 status, age in years and sex. HLA class I and class II types, where available, came from metadata supplied by the sample provider rather than from assay-based typing.

General conclusions and limits of the study: Clinical and demographic metadata were provided uncurated, with the amount varying by source and participant.

TCRbeta CDR3 regions were amplified from genomic DNA using the immunoSEQ Assay, a bias-controlled multiplex PCR. Processing in the source paper ran as follows. The number of nucleated cells in each sample was estimated by amplification of reference gene primers within the assay. To quantify the absolute abundance of each unique TCRbeta CDR3 rearrangement, sequence reads were collapsed and filtered. Productive Simpson clonality was computed per sample as the square root of Simpson's diversity index over productive rearrangements. TCRdb's version of the immuneACCESS table is confined to in-frame rearrangements and falls short of the full clone set. An unresolved V gene accounts for under half of the shortfall where checked; the remainder is of unknown origin. Clonal size and the V and J genes are those of that table, whereas D and trimming came from the DNA. The sample table lists 150,000 or so clones, less than 85% of them with a count of one. More than 7% of the sample is taken by the ten largest.

In Seattle, one collaborating source enrolled patients while the infection was active and tracked those patients longitudinally over the course of disease. Whole blood was collected in K2EDTA tubes by collaborating institutions according to the institutions' own protocols. For TCRbeta analysis, collaborators shipped samples in one of three forms: frozen whole blood, isolated PBMCs, or DNA extracted from either of those sample types. Compared with germline, V lacks 6 bases and J lacks 4 bases; bases without a gene match: 13. The germline V gene yields SNHLY for CDR1 and FYNNEI for CDR2. The CDR3 spans 17 residues, from the cysteine through the phenylalanine. The read is trimmed to its CDR3 DNA, 51 bases read in frame from base 1. Remarks on this clone: What this receptor recognizes is not known. Base qualities are missing; no much larger clone stands one base away.

Sample: peripheral blood. The chain uses TRBV2 and TRBJ1-2; 11 middle bases align to TRBD1. The sequence came from a woman aged 60-75 years with COVID-19, enrolled during active disease. The DNA sequence is as follows: TGTGCCAGCAGGAGCCCTTGGGGACAGGGGGGACCCTATGGCTACACCTTC. Its translation is CASRSPWGQGGPYGYTF.